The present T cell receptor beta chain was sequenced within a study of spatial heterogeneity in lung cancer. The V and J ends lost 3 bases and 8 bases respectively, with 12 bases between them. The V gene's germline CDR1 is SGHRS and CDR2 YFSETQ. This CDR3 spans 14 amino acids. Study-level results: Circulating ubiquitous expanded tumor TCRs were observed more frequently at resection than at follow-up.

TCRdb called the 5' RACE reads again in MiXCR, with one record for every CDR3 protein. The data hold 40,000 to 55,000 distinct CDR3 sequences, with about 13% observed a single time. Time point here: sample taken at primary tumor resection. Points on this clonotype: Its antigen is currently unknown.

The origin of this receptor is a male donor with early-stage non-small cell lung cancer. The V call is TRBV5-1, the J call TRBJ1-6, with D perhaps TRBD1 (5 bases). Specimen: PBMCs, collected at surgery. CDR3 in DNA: TGCGCCAGCAGCTCCGGGACCTGGGATTCACCCCTCCACTTT. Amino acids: CASSSGTWDSPLHF.